This TCR beta chain was identified in a study of cytomegalovirus exposure and HLA in healthy donors (dated by TCRdb to 2016 to 2017). About the investigation overall: According to an earlier analysis of several hundred of the donors, about 179 million T cells yielded 117 million unique TCR beta sequences and about 280 Gb of sequence data. About 330 gigabases of sequencing data and roughly 81 million unique TCR sequences made up an early release that covered roughly 670 HLA-typed donors. Among the roughly 400 genotyped donors, around 81% belonged to the genetic ancestry cluster associated with self-reported Caucasian donors. The study was designed to test whether signatures of past pathogen exposure could be identified by cataloging public T cell receptors. Using immunosequencing, the study profiled T cell repertoires from around 670 subjects and related those repertoires to cytomegalovirus serostatus. Along with the approximately 600-subject first cohort, a separate validation cohort of over a hundred different subjects was used. The study combined high-throughput TCR immunosequencing, statistical association of individual TCRs with disease status, and machine learning to predict cytomegalovirus infection status. To study patterns of TCR occurrence, a later analysis re-analyzed previously published TCR beta repertoires from 600 to 750 donors and added high-resolution HLA genotyping. The later analysis used no new phenotypic data to find candidate immune exposures, relying instead on TCR beta sequences and their occurrence across donors. In an earlier analysis of 500 to 650 of the donors, high-throughput TCR beta sequencing was used to judge whether each TCR beta V gene segment behaved as functional or pseudogenic. Donor age, sex, ethnicity and CMV serostatus were collected together with the repertoire data. Genome-wide SNP genotypes for about 60% of the roughly 700 donors were used in a later genetic analysis, which treated that subset as a discovery cohort. All discovery cohort repertoires had been generated using a single sequencing platform. Both class I and class II loci were covered by HLA typing, at four-digit resolution. Typing coverage varied by locus: about 620-630 donors for A, B, C, DRB1 and DQB1; 500 to 550 for DQA1; some 610 for DPA1; roughly 450 for DPB1. Because of strong linkage in the cohort, 5 or 6 DR-DQ haplotypes were treated as single units for association and clustering. On average, around 200,000 unique TCR beta nucleotide sequences were sequenced per donor among a few hundred genotyped donors of the cohort, with roughly a sixth of those sequences being non-productive.

This clone was found once. It lacks a known antigen. No qualities accompany the bases; no much larger clone lies one base away. Findings and caveats that apply to the study as a whole: In a later genetic analysis, fewer N-insertions in productive TCRs were reported among donors in an Asian-associated ancestry cluster than the roughly 700-donor mean. Roughly uniform sequencing depth across donors was assumed in presence/absence analyses, although this assumption may not hold. A later analysis found that TCR association rates varied across HLA loci, with DRB1 alleles showing the most associated TCRs and HLA-C alleles the fewest. Linkage disequilibrium might explain the correlated functional status among segregating V segments, but an unknown experimental factor could not be excluded. An earlier analysis of some 560 of the donors showed that most TCR beta V segments appeared in productive rearrangements either about 90% or about 30% of the time, which broadly matched IMGT annotations. When HLA alleles, especially DR and DQ, strongly co-occurred, TCR associations were difficult to assign to individual alleles. Because some donors lacked HLA typing at each locus, the association tests relied only on the typed subset. For the cohort, immune exposure information was limited to CMV serostatus. Fewer than 20 rarely observed V segments, including chromosome 9 orphons, were excluded from the earlier analysis of approximately 500 of the donors because counts were too low. The classifier was reported to diagnose cytomegalovirus status with high specificity and sensitivity in both the original cohort and the validation cohort. Across donors, most TCR sequences were observed very rarely, whereas some public TCRs were present in many individuals. The 87-base-pair reads could not distinguish some IMGT-functional V segments, including TRBV6-2 and TRBV6-3, so those segments were excluded. A cluster of highly shared sequence variants was judged likely to be a technical artifact of the sequencing pipeline. A later analysis reported that several top co-occurrence clusters appeared linked to parvovirus B19, influenza, CMV and Epstein-Barr virus. A later analysis found that HLA-associated TCR beta chains were more clonally expanded and had lower generation probabilities than equally common non-associated chains. An association between a missense DCLRE1C variant and V-gene and J-gene trimming of TCR beta chains was found in a later genetic analysis and replicated in an independent cohort. A further reported finding was that TCR beta sequences accurately predicted the HLA-A and HLA-B alleles for most subjects in the first cohort. It was suggested by the authors that the approach could potentially be generalized to other disease states and immunological phenotypes. In the study, about 150 TCR beta chains were listed as associated with cytomegalovirus. A later analysis found that most CMV-associated TCR beta chains appeared HLA-restricted, with HLA associations seemingly driven largely by CMV exposure. In vitro tests confirmed that a few of the cytomegalovirus-associated TCR beta chains recognize cytomegalovirus antigens. In a later analysis, 16,951 TCR beta sequences were associated with specific HLA alleles at a false discovery rate of 0.05. The cohort was sequenced for TCR beta chains only, and without alpha or paired-chain data the features that could be detected were limited.

The cohort was made up of roughly 670 healthy bone marrow donors. At the time of sampling, all cohort members were nominally healthy, though unrecorded immune exposures were likely present. The donor tested CMV seronegative and was one of the 352 seronegative cohort members. A peripheral blood sample was collected from each donor, and TCR beta sequencing was performed on peripheral blood mononuclear cells. Genomic DNA extraction from the blood cell samples was performed with the Qiagen DNeasy Blood Extraction Kit. Deletion took 6 bases off V and 0 bases off J, with a span of 11 bases between the germline ends. Spanning cysteine to phenylalanine, the CDR3 consists of 14 amino acids. The CDR3 DNA has 42 bases and is translated from base 1. Based on the germline V gene, the CDR1 and CDR2 sequences are KGHSH and LQKENI. Libraries were made using the immunoSEQ multiplex PCR assay. For the multiplex PCR, a mixture combining 60 forward primers for TCR Vbeta segments and 13 reverse primers for TCR Jbeta segments was used. Amplification of the CDR3 region of rearranged TCR beta genes was performed with a multiplex PCR assay on genomic DNA. The Illumina HiSeq System was used to sequence the amplified TCR beta libraries as 87-base-pair reads. As for how the authors treated the data: In a later analysis, tens of millions of unique TCR beta chains were counted across the 500 to 850 repertoires, and around 10 million of these chains were shared by at least two donors. Raw reads were error-corrected and collapsed into unique sequences by a nearest-neighbor algorithm in which closely related sequences were merged to remove PCR and sequencing errors. To assign V, D and J gene segments, CDR3 sequences were aligned to IMGT reference sequences. For a sequence to be retained, at least a six-nucleotide match to both a V gene segment and a J gene segment was required. Rearrangements were classified as productive when the CDR3 lacked stop codons and remained in frame with V and J, and all other rearrangements were classified as non-productive. CDR3 was defined by IMGT convention, running from the second conserved V-encoded cysteine to the conserved J-encoded phenylalanine. Sequences without an unambiguous match to a single V gene segment were excluded from the earlier analysis of over 500 of the donors. In an earlier analysis of approximately 590 of the donors, V segments were called functional above 56.7% productive rearrangements and were called segregating when the between-donor standard deviation exceeded 5%. A statistical classification framework was developed to diagnose cytomegalovirus status using the catalog of TCR beta chain sequences. A later analysis assigned V and J genes by comparing TCR nucleotide sequences with IMGT/GENE-DB human TR gene sequences. Using the TCRdist pipeline, a later analysis assigned CDR3 sequences along with most-parsimonious VDJ recombination scenarios. A later analysis defined each TCR beta chain by its CDR3 amino acid sequence plus V-gene family, and excluded reads lacking a unique V-gene family. In a later analysis, some 600 highly shared, low-generation-probability nucleotide sequences were removed to address suspected cross-contamination and a sequencing artifact. In a later analysis, a clonal expansion index for each public chain was calculated from normalized within-repertoire ranks of inferred template counts. In a later analysis, generation probabilities were computed using a VDJ recombination model fitted to out-of-frame rearrangements, and the results were checked against IGoR. A later analysis scored TCR-TCR, TCR-HLA and TCR-CMV co-occurrence with hypergeometric tests, applying a repertoire-size bias correction to TCR pairs. A later analysis estimated false discovery rates by permuting HLA or CMV assignments 20 times. In a later analysis, co-occurring TCRs were grouped using DBSCAN, with TCRdist sequence similarity added in when clustering inside HLA-allele-positive subsets. Repertoires with fewer than 30,000 or more than 120,000 public chains were left out of co-occurrence clustering, as were five repertoires with anomalous nucleotide sharing. As stored in TCRdb, this immuneACCESS dataset retains in-frame rearrangements with V and J assigned. A fraction of the clones does not appear; measured against another copy, unresolved V genes explain less than half of the discrepancy, and the remainder lacks a known reason. That table supplies the V and J calls and clone size; D and trimming were determined from the DNA. The sample table shows about 190,000 clones, and roughly 84% are seen once. Around 0.26% of the sample lies in the top ten.

The rearranged segments are TRBV18 and TRBJ1-1; a tentative D call is TRBD1 (5 bases match). The sequence was collected from a boy between 10 and 17 years old in good health and CMV-seronegative. Specimen: PBMCs. Read as DNA, the sequence is TGTGCCAGCTCCCAAGGACACATGAACACTGAAGCTTTCTTT. Its translation reads: CASSQGHMNTEAFF.